These 21 T cell receptor beta chains were sequenced from one sample in a study of shared clonotypes between healthy human individuals. CD45RO-negative, CCR7-positively selected cells formed the naive CD8 fraction, excluding terminally differentiated effector memory CD45RA+ cells. Measured with immunoSEQ multiplex PCR; TCRdb has only the in-frame clones, and not every one. The table records 1.5 million to 2.5 million clones, roughly 95% of them present only once. The sequenced sample consisted of naive CD8+ T cells sorted from blood. Receptor source: a man aged 18 to 30 in good health.

V gene TRBV10-1 combines with J gene TRBJ2-1; no definite D call. The germline CDR1 and CDR2 sequences are WNHNN and SYGVQD (reference sequence). The germline V and J ends were trimmed by 5 bases and 9 bases, with 14 bases remaining between them. The CDR3 consists of 13 residues. CDR3 sequence: CASSSAISAEQFF. CDR3 bases: TGCGCCAGCAGTTCGGCAATTTCTGCTGAGCAGTTCTTC.

J is TRBJ2-7 and V is TRBV10-2; 9 nucleotides agree with TRBD1. The trim removed 4 bases at V and 4 bases at J, leaving 11 bases unmatched. The CDR3 extends over 16 amino acids. The V gene's germline CDR1 is WSHSY and CDR2 SAAADI. Here the CDR3 DNA reads TGCGCCAGCAGTGGGGGACAGGGTAGTCCTACGTACGAGCAGTACTTC. Translating gives CASSGGQGSPTYEQYF.

The J gene is TRBJ2-7, the V gene TRBV20-1; no clear D gene. V lost 5 bases and J 4 bases, leaving 6 bases between the germline ends. The CDR3 runs 10 residues. In germline, CDR1 is DFQATT, CDR2 SNEGSKA (reference sequence). This CDR3 reads CSAWDYEQYF. CDR3 DNA: TGCAGTGCTTGGGATTACGAGCAGTACTTC.

The rearrangement uses TRBV2 and TRBJ2-7; D remains unclear. V lost 8 bases and J lost 2, with 10 bases in between. The germline gives CDR1 SNHLY, CDR2 FYNNEI. CDR3 length: 12 residues. Here the CDR3 reads CASQEQTYEQYF. The CDR3 bases are TGTGCCAGCCAGGAACAGACCTACGAGCAGTACTTC. Complete variable domain (other parts from reference TRBV2 and TRBJ2-7): EPEVTQTPSHQVTQMGQEVILRCVPISNHLYFYWYRQILGQKVEFLVSFYNNEISEKSEIFDDQFSVERPDGSNFTLKIRSTKLEDSAMYFCASQEQTYEQYFGPGTRLTVT.

This chain's CDR3 is CASSQEGAEAFF. CDR3 DNA sequence: TGCGCCAGCAGCCAAGAGGGAGCTGAAGCTTTCTTT. The J gene is TRBJ1-1, the V gene TRBV4-1; D ambiguous. The CDR3 has 12 residues. From germline, CDR1 is MGHRA and CDR2 YSYEKL. Trimming left V 0 bases short and J 6 bases short, with 5 bases between.

V usage is TRBV6-5 and J usage is TRBJ2-7; D unresolved. Trimming removed 6 bases at V and 2 bases at J, with 8 bases between. The CDR3 spans 12 residues. Germline V gene sequence: CDR1 MNHEY, CDR2 SVGAGI. DNA for the CDR3: TGTGCCAGCAGCTCAGAGCCCTACGAGCAGTACTTC. As protein: CASSSEPYEQYF.

There are a few counts of this clone. The chain is built from TRBV12-5 and TRBJ1-1; D gene unclear. CDR3 length: 14 amino acids. Looked up from germline, CDR1 is LGHNT and CDR2 is FRNRAP. The V end was cut by 0 bases, the J end by 1 base, with 6 bases between. CDR3 loop: CASGLVFGNTEAFF. The CDR3 coding sequence is TGTGCTAGTGGTTTGGTATTCGGGAACACTGAAGCTTTCTTT.

The chain links TRBV2 to TRBJ2-7; D gene ambiguous. V was cut by 3 bases and J by 0 bases, with 12 bases left in between. Per germline, CDR1 SNHLY and CDR2 FYNNEI. CDR3 size: 15 residues. The DNA of the CDR3 is TGTGCCAGCAGTGAGGGTCCCCCCCCCTCCTACGAGCAGTACTTC. This translates into CASSEGPPPSYEQYF.

A single count supports this clone. J is TRBJ1-2 and V is TRBV6-5; D possibly corresponds to TRBD1 (5 bases). This CDR3 contains 15 residues. V lost 2 bases and J lost 3, with 13 bases in between. CDR1 and CDR2 (germline): MNHEY, SVGAGI. In DNA, the CDR3 is TGTGCCAGCAGTTACAGAGAGGCACAGGACTATGGCTACACCTTC. Translation: CASSYREAQDYGYTF.

The chain has TRBV5-6 and TRBJ1-1; no clear D gene. Germline-derived CDR1 and CDR2 are SGHDT and YYEEEE. The V end lost 4 bases, the J end lost 7 bases, and 17 bases lay between the germline ends. The CDR3 totals 14 residues. CDR3 in amino acids: CASSPETDDFEAFF. DNA of the CDR3: TGTGCCAGCAGCCCCGAGACGGATGACTTTGAAGCTTTCTTT.

The genes are TRBV19 and TRBJ1-2; D call uncertain. Germline V gene sequence: CDR1 LNHDA, CDR2 SQIVND (reference sequence). The ends were cut back, 5 bases at V and 4 bases at J, with 11 bases in the middle. The CDR3 runs 13 residues. CDR3 coding DNA: TGTGCCAGTAGTTTGAAGGGAGCCTATGGCTACACCTTC. It codes for CASSLKGAYGYTF.

This clone was observed a handful of times. Within the sample, other DNA sequences also encode this same CDR3. This chain uses TRBV9 with TRBJ2-1; no reliable D call. With 3 bases removed from V and 5 bases from J, the gap between germline ends came to 3 bases. The germline gives CDR1 SGDLS, CDR2 YYNGEE. This CDR3 is built from 11 residues. CDR3 coding DNA: TGTGCCAGCAGCGGGAACAATGAGCAGTTCTTC. Its translation: CASSGNNEQFF.

This clone has just one count. This chain uses TRBV10-2 with TRBJ2-2; D is ambiguous. V was cut by 4 bases and J by 4 bases, with 7 bases left in between. The CDR3 runs 13 residues. From germline, CDR1 is WSHSY and CDR2 SAAADI. The CDR3 DNA reads as TGCGCCAGCAGTGCGGTCGGCACCGGGGAGCTGTTTTTT. This codes for CASSAVGTGELFF.

V gene TRBV9 combines with J gene TRBJ1-1; maybe TRBD1 (5 bases). Germline V gene data show CDR1 as SGDLS and CDR2 as YYNGEE. V was cut by 4 bases and J by 4 bases, with 11 bases left in between. The CDR3 contains 13 residues. The chain's CDR3 is CASSPREGTEAFF. CDR3 sequence (DNA): TGTGCCAGCAGCCCCAGGGAGGGCACTGAAGCTTTCTTT. Complete variable domain (other parts from reference TRBV9 and TRBJ1-1): DSGVTQTPKHLITATGQRVTLRCSPRSGDLSVYWYQQSLDQGLQFLIQYYNGEERAKGNILERFSAQQFPDLHSELNLSSLELGDSALYFCASSPREGTEAFFGQGTRLTVV.

The rearrangement links TRBV6-5 to TRBJ2-1; D is unclear. CDR1 and CDR2 (germline): MNHEY, SVGAGI. This CDR3 has 14 amino acids. V was pared by 2 bases and J by 4 bases, with 9 bases between. DNA of the CDR3: TGTGCCAGCAGTTACGGGTACGGATACAATGAGCAGTTCTTC. This sequence encodes CASSYGYGYNEQFF.

This rearrangement joins TRBV5-1 to TRBJ2-7; D is undetermined. In germline, CDR1 is SGHRS, CDR2 YFSETQ. The CDR3 runs to 16 residues. V was cut by 4 bases and J by 3 bases, with 20 bases left in between. CDR3 nucleotides: TGCGCCAGCAGCGTAGAGACCGACCCCAAGTACTACGAGCAGTACTTC. It encodes CASSVETDPKYYEQYF.

V usage is TRBV9 and J usage is TRBJ1-1, with D uncertain. There are 12 residues in the CDR3. Per germline, CDR1 SGDLS and CDR2 YYNGEE. V lost 4 bases, J lost 3 bases, and 7 bases lay in between. CDR3 in DNA: TGTGCCAGCAGCACAGACGACACTGAAGCTTTCTTT. Translation: CASSTDDTEAFF.

The chain recombines TRBV18 with TRBJ2-7; tentative D call: TRBD1 (5 bases). Germline V gives CDR1 KGHSH, CDR2 LQKENI. Trimming cost V 2 bases and J 3 bases, with 14 bases left between them. The length of the CDR3 is 15 residues. Here the CDR3 DNA reads TGTGCCAGCTCACCATTCGAGACAGCCCGCTACGAGCAGTACTTC. As protein: CASSPFETARYEQYF.

The V gene is TRBV7-9, the J gene TRBJ2-5; D is perhaps TRBD2 (6 bases). The CDR3 runs 13 residues. V was trimmed by 6 bases and J by 3 bases, leaving 11 bases between them. Looked up from germline, CDR1 is SEHNR and CDR2 is FQNEAQ (reference sequence). The CDR3 bases are TGTGCCAGCAGGACTAGTGTAGAAGAGACCCAGTACTTC. It translates to CASRTSVEETQYF.

V is TRBV19 and J is TRBJ1-2; 8 bases map to TRBD1. Trimming at V came to 3 bases and at J to 4 bases, leaving 19 bases not matched to a gene. The germline gives CDR1 LNHDA, CDR2 SQIVND (reference sequence). This CDR3 comprises 19 residues. The DNA of the CDR3 is TGTGCCAGTAGTATTTCAGCAGGGGGCTCCTATCTTTCTGCCTATGGCTACACCTTC. It codes for CASSISAGGSYLSAYGYTF.

The genes are TRBV30 and TRBJ2-1; 11 bases agree with TRBD2. Germline trimming cut 1 base from V and 8 bases from J; bases unmatched to any gene: 13. CDR3 size: 17 residues. Germline loops: CDR1 GTSNPN, CDR2 SVGIG (reference sequence). CDR3 residues: CAWSGLQLAGVYDEQFF. The CDR3 nucleotides read TGTGCCTGGAGTGGATTACAACTAGCGGGAGTTTACGATGAGCAGTTCTTC.